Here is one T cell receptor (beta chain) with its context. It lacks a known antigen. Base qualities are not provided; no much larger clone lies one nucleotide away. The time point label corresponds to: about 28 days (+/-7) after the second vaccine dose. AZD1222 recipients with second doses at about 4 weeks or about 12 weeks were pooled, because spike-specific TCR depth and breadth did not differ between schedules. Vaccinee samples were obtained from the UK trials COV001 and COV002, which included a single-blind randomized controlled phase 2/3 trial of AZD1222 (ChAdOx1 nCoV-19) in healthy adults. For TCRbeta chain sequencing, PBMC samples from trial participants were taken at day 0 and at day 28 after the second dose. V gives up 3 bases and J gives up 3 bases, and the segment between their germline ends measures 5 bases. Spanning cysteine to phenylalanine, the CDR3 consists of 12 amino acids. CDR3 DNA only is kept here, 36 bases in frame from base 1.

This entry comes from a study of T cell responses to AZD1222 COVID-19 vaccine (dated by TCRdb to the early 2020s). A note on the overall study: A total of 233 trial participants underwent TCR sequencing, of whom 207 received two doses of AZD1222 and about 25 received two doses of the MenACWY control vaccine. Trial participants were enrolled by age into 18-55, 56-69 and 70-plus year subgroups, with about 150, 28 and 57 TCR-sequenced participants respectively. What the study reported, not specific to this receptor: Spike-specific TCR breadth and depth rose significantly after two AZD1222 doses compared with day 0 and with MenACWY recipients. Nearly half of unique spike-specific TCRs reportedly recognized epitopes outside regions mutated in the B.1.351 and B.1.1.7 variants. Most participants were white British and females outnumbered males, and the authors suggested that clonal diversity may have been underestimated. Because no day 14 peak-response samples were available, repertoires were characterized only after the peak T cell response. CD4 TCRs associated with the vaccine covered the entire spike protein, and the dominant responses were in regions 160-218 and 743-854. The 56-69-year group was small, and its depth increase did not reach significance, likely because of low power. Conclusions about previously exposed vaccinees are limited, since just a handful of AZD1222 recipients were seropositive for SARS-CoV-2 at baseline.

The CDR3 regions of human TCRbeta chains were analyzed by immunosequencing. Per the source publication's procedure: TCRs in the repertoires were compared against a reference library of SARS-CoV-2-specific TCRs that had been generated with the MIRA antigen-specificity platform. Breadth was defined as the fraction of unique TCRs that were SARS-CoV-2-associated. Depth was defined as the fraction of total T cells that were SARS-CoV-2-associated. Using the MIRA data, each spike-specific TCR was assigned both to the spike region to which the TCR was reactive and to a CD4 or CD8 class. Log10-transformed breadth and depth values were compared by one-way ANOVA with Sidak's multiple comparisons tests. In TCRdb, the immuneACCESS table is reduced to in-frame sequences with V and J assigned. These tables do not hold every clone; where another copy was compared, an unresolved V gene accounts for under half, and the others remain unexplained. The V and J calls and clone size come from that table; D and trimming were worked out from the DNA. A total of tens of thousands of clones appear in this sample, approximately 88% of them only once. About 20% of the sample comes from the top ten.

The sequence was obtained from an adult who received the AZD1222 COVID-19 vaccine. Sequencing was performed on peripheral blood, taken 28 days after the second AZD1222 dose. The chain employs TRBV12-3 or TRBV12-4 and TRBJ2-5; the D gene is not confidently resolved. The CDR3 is CASSLIKETQYF. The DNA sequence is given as TGTGCCAGCAGTTTGATTAAAGAGACCCAGTACTTC.